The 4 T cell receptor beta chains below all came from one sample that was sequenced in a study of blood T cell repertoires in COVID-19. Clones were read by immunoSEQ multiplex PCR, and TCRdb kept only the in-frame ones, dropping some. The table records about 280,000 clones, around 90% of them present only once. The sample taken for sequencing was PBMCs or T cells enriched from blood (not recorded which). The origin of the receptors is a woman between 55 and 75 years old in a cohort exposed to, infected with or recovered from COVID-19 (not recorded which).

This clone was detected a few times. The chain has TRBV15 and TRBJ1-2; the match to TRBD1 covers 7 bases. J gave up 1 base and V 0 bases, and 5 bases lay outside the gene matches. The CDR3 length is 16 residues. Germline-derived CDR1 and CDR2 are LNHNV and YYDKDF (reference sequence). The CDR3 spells CATSREVGDSNYGYTF. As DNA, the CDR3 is TGTGCCACCAGCAGAGAGGTCGGGGACAGTAACTATGGCTACACCTTC.

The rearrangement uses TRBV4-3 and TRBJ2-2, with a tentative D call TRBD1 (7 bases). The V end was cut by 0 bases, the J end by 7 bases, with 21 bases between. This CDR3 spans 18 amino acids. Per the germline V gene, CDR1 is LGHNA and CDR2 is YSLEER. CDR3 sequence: CASSQEPGGISIGGELFF. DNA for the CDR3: TGCGCCAGCAGCCAAGAACCAGGGGGGATCTCAATCGGCGGGGAGCTGTTTTTT.

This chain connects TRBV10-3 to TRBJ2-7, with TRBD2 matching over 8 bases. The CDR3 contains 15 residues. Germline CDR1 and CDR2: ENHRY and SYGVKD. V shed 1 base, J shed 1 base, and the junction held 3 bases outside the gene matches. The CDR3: CAISELAGTSYEQYF. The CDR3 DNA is TGTGCCATCAGTGAGTTAGCGGGGACATCCTACGAGCAGTACTTC.

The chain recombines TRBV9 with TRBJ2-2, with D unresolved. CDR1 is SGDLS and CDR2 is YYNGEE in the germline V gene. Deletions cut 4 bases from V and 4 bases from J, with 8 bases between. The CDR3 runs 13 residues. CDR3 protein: CASSISITGELFF. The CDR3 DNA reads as TGTGCCAGCAGCATTAGCATCACCGGGGAGCTGTTTTTT.